Listed below are T cell receptor beta chains from one sample, sequenced in a study of spatial heterogeneity in lung cancer. TCRdb processed the 5' RACE reads anew with MiXCR; each CDR3 protein has one entry. The sample lists about 4,400 distinct CDR3 sequences, over 20% occurring once. The sequenced sample was normal lung tissue next to the tumor, obtained at surgery. These receptors were taken from a female donor with early-stage non-small cell lung cancer. CDR3s include the opening cysteine and the closing phenylalanine or tryptophan. Each record gives: J gene, V gene, D gene, clone size, CDR3 protein. A D gene is named only where the DNA matches it firmly. Clone sizes are given selectively: once, few, many, or a class where the clone is expanded.

J gene: TRBJ2-3
V gene: TRBV5-1
D gene: TRBD2
clone size: many
CDR3 protein: CASSLLSGGTDTQYF

J gene: TRBJ2-2
V gene: TRBV5-8
D gene: -
clone size: medium-sized
CDR3 protein: CASSLGRGGTGELFF

J gene: TRBJ2-3
V gene: TRBV6-1
D gene: -
clone size: many
CDR3 protein: CASKGTTSTDTQYF

J gene: TRBJ2-3
V gene: TRBV29-1
D gene: -
clone size: -
CDR3 protein: CSVEESQAPADTQYF

J gene: TRBJ1-1
V gene: TRBV6-2/TRBV6-3
D gene: -
clone size: -
CDR3 protein: CASRSSRDNTEAFF

J gene: TRBJ1-1
V gene: TRBV9
D gene: -
clone size: medium-sized
CDR3 protein: CASSLGFGTGEAFF

J gene: TRBJ2-7
V gene: TRBV5-1
D gene: -
clone size: medium-sized
CDR3 protein: CASKSYEQYF

J gene: TRBJ2-5
V gene: TRBV20-1
D gene: -
clone size: medium-sized
CDR3 protein: CSAAQETQYF

J gene: TRBJ1-2
V gene: TRBV12-3/TRBV12-4
D gene: TRBD1
clone size: medium-sized
CDR3 protein: CASRTQGSGYTF

J gene: TRBJ2-5
V gene: TRBV10-3
D gene: -
clone size: few
CDR3 protein: CAVGLPLQETQYF

J gene: TRBJ1-2
V gene: TRBV29-1
D gene: TRBD1
clone size: medium-sized
CDR3 protein: CSVLQGVRGYTF

J gene: TRBJ1-4
V gene: TRBV28
D gene: TRBD1
clone size: medium-sized
CDR3 protein: CASSLTGTGVEKLFF

J gene: TRBJ2-3
V gene: TRBV4-1
D gene: -
clone size: few
CDR3 protein: CASSQDTPSRGTDTQYF

J gene: TRBJ2-1
V gene: TRBV5-1
D gene: TRBD1
clone size: -
CDR3 protein: CASSLGQGRAYEQFF

J gene: TRBJ2-1
V gene: TRBV7-9
D gene: -
clone size: -
CDR3 protein: CAVPQGYNEQFF

J gene: TRBJ2-2
V gene: TRBV29-1
D gene: TRBD1
clone size: many
CDR3 protein: CSVVTGTANTGELFF

J gene: TRBJ1-2
V gene: TRBV11-2
D gene: TRBD1
clone size: medium-sized
CDR3 protein: CASSEGTGGDYGYTF

J gene: TRBJ2-5
V gene: TRBV11-2
D gene: -
clone size: -
CDR3 protein: CASSLGRPQETQYF

J gene: TRBJ1-2
V gene: TRBV4-1
D gene: -
clone size: -
CDR3 protein: CASSQVFWAGNYGYTF

J gene: TRBJ2-7
V gene: TRBV29-1
D gene: TRBD1
clone size: medium-sized
CDR3 protein: CSGGQGDSYEQYF

J gene: TRBJ1-6
V gene: TRBV14
D gene: -
clone size: medium-sized
CDR3 protein: CASSHRANNSPLHF

J gene: TRBJ2-1
V gene: TRBV6-5
D gene: TRBD1
clone size: medium-sized
CDR3 protein: CASSYHGDSKQFF

J gene: TRBJ2-5
V gene: TRBV6-5
D gene: TRBD2
clone size: many
CDR3 protein: CATWGSGRRIATQYF

J gene: TRBJ2-4
V gene: TRBV20-1
D gene: -
clone size: medium-sized
CDR3 protein: CSALDSSAKNIQYF

J gene: TRBJ2-5
V gene: TRBV2
D gene: TRBD2
clone size: medium-sized
CDR3 protein: CAGKGLAVFQETQYF